Here is one T cell receptor (beta chain) with its context. Sequencing was performed with immunoSEQ multiplex PCR; in TCRdb, only in-frame clones are kept and a portion is missing. The repertoire includes roughly 160,000 clones, under 96% of them detected once, and approximately 0.97% sits in the top ten. This record belongs to a study of control samples from healthy donors and cancer patients. Between the trimmed V and J ends, which lost 2 bases and 2 bases, there was a span of 12 bases. Per the germline V gene, CDR1 is MDHEN and CDR2 is SYDVKM. The CDR3 is 15 residues long. The chain joins TRBV28 to TRBJ1-1, with D possibly being TRBD1 (5 bases). Sample: blood. The TCR sequence derives from a woman in her 30s in good health. The CDR3 DNA sequence: TGTGCCAGCAGTTTAAGGGGATTAAAAAACACTGAAGCTTTCTTT. This translates into CASSLRGLKNTEAFF.